Sequencing of this T cell receptor (beta chain) was carried out in a study of stem cell transplantation in POMP-related autoinflammatory disease. Background on the study: Pre-transplant patients had naive-skewed CD4+ T cells and few CD8+ T cells.

Method: immunoSEQ multiplex PCR; TCRdb's copy keeps in-frame clones and lacks some. The table has fewer than 5,000 clones, around 90% seen once. Notes on the study in general: Patients with PRAID showed a restricted number of unique TRB V-J gene pairings. In patients with PRAID, every analyzed T-cell subset tended to show lower diversity and higher clonality.

Trimming removed 3 bases from V and 6 bases from J, with 13 bases in between. Per the germline V gene, CDR1 is SGHNT and CDR2 is YYREEE (reference sequence). The CDR3 sequence is 13 residues long. In this sample, this clone turned up a few times. Antigen unknown. The chain carries TRBV5-4 and TRBJ2-7; D possibly corresponds to TRBD2 (5 bases). The clonotype comes from a human patient with POMP-related autoinflammation and immune dysregulation (PRAID). The graft donor may have contributed some T cells. The starting material was CD8+ T cells from PBMCs, obtained after stem cell transplantation. CDR3 nucleotides: TGTGCCAGCAGCTGGGCGGGTAGCCCCGAGCAGTACTTC. It yields the protein CASSWAGSPEQYF.